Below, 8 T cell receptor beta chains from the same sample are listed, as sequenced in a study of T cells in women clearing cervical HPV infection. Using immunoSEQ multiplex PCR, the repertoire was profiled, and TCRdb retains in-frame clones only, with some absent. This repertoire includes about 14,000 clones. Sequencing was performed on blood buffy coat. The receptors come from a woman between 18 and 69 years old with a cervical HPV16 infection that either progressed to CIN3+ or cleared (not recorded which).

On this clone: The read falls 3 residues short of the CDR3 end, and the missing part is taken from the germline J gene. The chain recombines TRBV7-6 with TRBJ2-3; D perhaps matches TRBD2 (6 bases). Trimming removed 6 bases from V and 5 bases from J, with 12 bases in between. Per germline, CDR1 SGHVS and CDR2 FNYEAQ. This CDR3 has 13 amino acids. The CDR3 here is CASSSMGGDTQYF. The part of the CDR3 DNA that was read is TGTGCCAGCAGTTCGATGGGGGGAGATACG.

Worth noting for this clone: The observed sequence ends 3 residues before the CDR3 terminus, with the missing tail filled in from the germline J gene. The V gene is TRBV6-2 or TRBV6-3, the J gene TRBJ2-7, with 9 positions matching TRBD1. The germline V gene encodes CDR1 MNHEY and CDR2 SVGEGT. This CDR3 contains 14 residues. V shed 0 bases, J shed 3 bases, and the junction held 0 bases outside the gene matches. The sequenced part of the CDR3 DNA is TGTGCCAGCAGTTACTCGACAGGGGGCTACGAG. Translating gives CASSYSTGGYE. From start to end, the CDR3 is CASSYSTGGYEQYF.

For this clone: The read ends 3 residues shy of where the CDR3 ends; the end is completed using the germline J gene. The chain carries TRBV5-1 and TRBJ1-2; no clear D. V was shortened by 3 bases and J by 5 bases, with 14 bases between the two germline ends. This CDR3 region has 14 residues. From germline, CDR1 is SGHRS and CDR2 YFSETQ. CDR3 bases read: TGCGCCAGCAGCTCCGGACTCTTCAGTTATGGC. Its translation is CASSSGLFSYG. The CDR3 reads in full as CASSSGLFSYGYTF.

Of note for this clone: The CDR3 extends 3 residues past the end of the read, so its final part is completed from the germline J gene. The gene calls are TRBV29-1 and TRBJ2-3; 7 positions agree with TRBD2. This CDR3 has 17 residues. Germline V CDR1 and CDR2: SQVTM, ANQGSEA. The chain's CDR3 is CSVDGLASGNLWGTQYF. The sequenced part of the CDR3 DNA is TGCAGCGTTGACGGGTTAGCTAGCGGTAACCTCTGGGGGACG.

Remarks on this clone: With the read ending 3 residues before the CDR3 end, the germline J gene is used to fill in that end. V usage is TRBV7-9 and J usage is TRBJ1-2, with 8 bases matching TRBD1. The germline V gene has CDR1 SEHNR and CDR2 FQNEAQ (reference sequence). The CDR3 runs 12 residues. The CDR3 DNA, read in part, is TGTGCCAGCAGCGGGACAGGTTACGAC. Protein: CASSGTGYD. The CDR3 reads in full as CASSGTGYDYTF.

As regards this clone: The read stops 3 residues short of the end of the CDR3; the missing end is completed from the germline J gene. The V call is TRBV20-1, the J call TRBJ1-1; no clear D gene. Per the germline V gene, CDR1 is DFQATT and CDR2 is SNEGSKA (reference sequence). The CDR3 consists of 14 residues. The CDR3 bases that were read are TGCAGTGCTAGAGATCAGGAGGCAAGTTTACGA. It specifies CSARDQEASLR. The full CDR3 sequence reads CSARDQEASLRAFF.

This chain's CDR3 is CASSPLRASSGNTIYF. The DNA read from the CDR3 is TGTGCCAGCAGCCCCCTGCGGGCGAGCTCTGGAAACACC. The chain links TRBV9 to TRBJ1-3, with D uncertain. With the read ending 3 residues before the CDR3 end, the germline J gene is used to fill in that end. Trimming took 4 bases from V and 0 from J, leaving 14 bases between them. Germline loops: CDR1 SGDLS, CDR2 YYNGEE. The CDR3 covers 16 residues.

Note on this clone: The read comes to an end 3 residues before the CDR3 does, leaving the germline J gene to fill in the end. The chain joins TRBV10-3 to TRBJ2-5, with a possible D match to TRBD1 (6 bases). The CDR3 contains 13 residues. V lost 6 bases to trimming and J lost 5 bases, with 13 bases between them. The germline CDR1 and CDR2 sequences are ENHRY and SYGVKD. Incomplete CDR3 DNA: TGTGCCATCAGAGGGGGAGCGGAGGAGACC. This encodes CAIRGGAEET. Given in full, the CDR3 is CAIRGGAEETQYF.